This T cell receptor beta chain was captured in a study of blood T cell repertoires in COVID-19 (dated by TCRdb to 2019 to 2021). The study in broad terms: Samples covering the acute and convalescent phases of COVID-19 were provided by collaborators in the United States, Italy and Spain. The prospective study material was composed of cDNA or gDNA derived from T cells, B-cell-depleted T cells, or PBMCs. The samples were drawn from two sources: the first 160 participants of the ongoing ImmuneRACE study, and 1,200 or so subjects contributed by 6 global collaborators. Where available, HLA class I and class II types were obtained from metadata supplied by the sample provider rather than from assay-based typing. The dataset comprised deeply sampled blood TCRbeta repertoires from subjects exposed to, actively infected with, or recovered from COVID-19. The repertoires were released in a freely available public database meant as a resource for research on the immune response to SARS-CoV-2. Sample metadata almost always included a de-identified subject ID, COVID-19 status, age in years and sex. Broader findings and caveats from the paper: The quantity of clinical and demographic metadata differed by source and by participant and was supplied without curation.

The immunoSEQ Assay, a bias-controlled multiplex PCR, was used to amplify TCRbeta CDR3 regions from genomic DNA. The original pipeline was this. The number of nucleated cells in each sample was estimated by amplification of reference gene primers within the assay. Sequence reads were collapsed and filtered to measure the absolute abundance of every unique TCRbeta CDR3 rearrangement. For each sample, productive Simpson clonality was calculated by taking the square root of Simpson's diversity index across productive rearrangements. TCRdb holds this immuneACCESS table with in-frame rearrangements only. Some clones are missing; in checked studies, unresolved V genes explain under half, and the rest has no known cause. That table supplies the V and J calls and clone size; D and trimming were determined from the DNA. In all, the sample holds about 140,000 clones, and about nine tenths of those were seen once. Approximately 2.5% of the sample is held by the ten biggest clonotypes.

At one collaborating source in Seattle, patients were enrolled during active infection and were followed longitudinally through the course of disease. Whole blood was collected in K2EDTA tubes by collaborating institutions according to the institutions' own protocols. For TCRbeta analysis, collaborator samples were shipped as frozen whole blood, as isolated PBMCs, or as DNA extracted from either sample type. From the germline V gene, CDR1 is SGHRS and CDR2 is YFSETQ. From the cysteine up to the phenylalanine, the CDR3 has a length of 15 residues. Only CDR3 DNA remains: 45 bases, in frame from the first base. Trimming takes 1 base off V and 3 bases off J; junction bases not matched to a gene: 2. To note about this clone: The antigen it recognizes is unknown. No base quality values were provided; no much bigger clone lies one nucleotide off.

The sequencing sample was made of peripheral blood. The clonotype was recovered from a human donor with COVID-19, enrolled during active disease. The donor label of this sample is uncertain. In this chain, TRBV5-1 is recombined with TRBJ2-2, and TRBD2 aligns with 8 junction nucleotides. The DNA sequence reads TGCGCCAGCAGCTTGTCAGCGGGAGACACCGGGGAGCTGTTTTTT. Its product reads: CASSLSAGDTGELFF.